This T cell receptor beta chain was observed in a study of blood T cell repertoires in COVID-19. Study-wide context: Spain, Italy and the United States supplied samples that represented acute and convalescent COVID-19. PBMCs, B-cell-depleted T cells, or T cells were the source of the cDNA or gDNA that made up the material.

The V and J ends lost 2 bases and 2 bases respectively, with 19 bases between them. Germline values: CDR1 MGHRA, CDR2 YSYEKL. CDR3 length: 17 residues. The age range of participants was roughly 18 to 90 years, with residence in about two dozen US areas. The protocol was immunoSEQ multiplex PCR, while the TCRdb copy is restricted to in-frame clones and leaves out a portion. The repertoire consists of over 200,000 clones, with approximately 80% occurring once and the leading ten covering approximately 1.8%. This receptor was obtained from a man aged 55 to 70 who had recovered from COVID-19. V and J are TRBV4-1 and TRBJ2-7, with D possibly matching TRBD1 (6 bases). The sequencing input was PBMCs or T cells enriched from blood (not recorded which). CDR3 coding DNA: TGCGCCAGCAGCCAACCCCGGGACACAGAGGGGCCCTACGAGCAGTACTTC. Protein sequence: CASSQPRDTEGPYEQYF.